A selection of T cell receptor beta chains follows, all from one sample in a study of blood T cells in healthy people across ages. TCRdb re-called the 5' RACE reads through MiXCR, storing one row per CDR3 protein. The top ten hold 10% to 15% of the sample, which has hundreds of thousands of distinct CDR3 sequences, about 37% seen once. The sample taken for sequencing was blood. All receptors derive from a man aged 18-30 years in good health. The CDR3 runs from the conserved cysteine through the conserved F or W. Fields, in order: clone size, D gene, V gene, J gene, CDR3 length, CDR3 DNA, CDR3 protein. A D gene is named only where the DNA matches it firmly. Only part of the rows carry a size: once, few, many, or a class if the clone is expanded.

NA	TRBD2	TRBV20-1	TRBJ2-1	16	TGCAGTGCTAGAGGGATGACTAGCGGGGGGACAAATGAGCAGTTCTTC	CSARGMTSGGTNEQFF
NA	NA	TRBV5-1	TRBJ1-4	14	TGCCCCAGCAGCTTGGGGGAGGAAGATGAAAAACTGTTTTTT	CPSSLGEEDEKLFF
few	NA	TRBV27	TRBJ1-5	13	TGTGCCAGCACCTCCGGGATTGATCAGCCCCAGCATTTT	CASTSGIDQPQHF
many	NA	TRBV3-1	TRBJ1-6	13	TGTGCCAGCAGGGACTCCTATAATTCACCCCTCCACTTT	CASRDSYNSPLHF
NA	NA	TRBV20-1	TRBJ2-7	13	TGCAGTGCTAGAGATCATCTTGCGTTCGAGCAGTACTTC	CSARDHLAFEQYF
NA	NA	TRBV7-6	TRBJ1-1	16	TGTGCCAGCAGCAACCAAGGACGGGGCCCGTACAGTGAAGCTTTCTTT	CASSNQGRGPYSEAFF
NA	NA	TRBV4-2	TRBJ2-1	15	TGTGCCAGCAGCCAGGGCCTAAGCTCCTACAATGAGCAGTTCTTC	CASSQGLSSYNEQFF
few	NA	TRBV3-1	TRBJ1-5	15	TGTGCCAGCAGCCAAGACCCCGGGGTGGCTCAGCCCCAGCATTTT	CASSQDPGVAQPQHF
NA	NA	TRBV2	TRBJ1-2	17	TGTGCCAGCAGTGAAGAAAGGGAAGGGCGCGGGCGGGATGGCTACACCTTC	CASSEEREGRGRDGYTF
NA	NA	TRBV2	TRBJ1-1	14	TGTGCCAGCAGGGCCGGGCAGGGGAACACTGAAGCTTTCTTT	CASRAGQGNTEAFF
many	TRBD2	TRBV5-1	TRBJ2-3	18	TGCGCCAGCAGCTTTGGACTAGCGATGGGCCTAAGCACAGATACGCAGTATTTT	CASSFGLAMGLSTDTQYF
NA	NA	TRBV5-1	TRBJ1-2	14	TGCGCCAGCAGCTTGCCGTCCCAAAGCTATGGCTACACCTTC	CASSLPSQSYGYTF
NA	TRBD1	TRBV20-1	TRBJ2-5	16	TGCAGTGCTAGAGATCTGCCGACAGGGACGGGAGAGACCCAGTACTTC	CSARDLPTGTGETQYF
few	NA	TRBV5-6	TRBJ2-3	16	TGTGCCAGCAGCCTGGGGGGTGTGGGGCAGCCAGATACGCAGTATTTT	CASSLGGVGQPDTQYF
NA	NA	TRBV5-1	TRBJ2-5	15	TGCGCCAGCAGCTCTCAGTCTCAAGCGTCGGAGACCCAGTACTTC	CASSSQSQASETQYF
NA	TRBD1	TRBV12-3/TRBV12-4	TRBJ1-1	15	TGTGCCAGCAGGCGCCAGACAGGGGCAGGCACTGAAGCTTTCTTT	CASRRQTGAGTEAFF
few	NA	TRBV19	TRBJ1-5	12	TGTGCCAGTAGTAGGACAGCGCAGCCCCAGCATTTT	CASSRTAQPQHF
NA	NA	TRBV20-1	TRBJ1-1	12	TGCAGTGCTAGAGCAGGGGACACTGAAGCTTTCTTT	CSARAGDTEAFF
NA	NA	TRBV20-1	TRBJ1-1	14	TGCAGTGCTAGACGGGGTCATCAGAACACTGAAGCTTTCTTT	CSARRGHQNTEAFF
NA	NA	TRBV7-9	TRBJ2-7	16	TGTGCCAGTAGCTTAGTTTCATACGGGAGCTCCTACGAGCAGTACTTC	CASSLVSYGSSYEQYF
NA	NA	TRBV12-3/TRBV12-4	TRBJ2-1	16	TGTGCCAGCAGTTCCCACCGGCGGGGTCGTCCCTACGAGCAGTTCTTC	CASSSHRRGRPYEQFF
many	TRBD1	TRBV20-1	TRBJ1-2	13	TGCAGTGCTAGAGAGACAGGGGAATATGGCTACACCTTC	CSARETGEYGYTF
NA	NA	TRBV12-3/TRBV12-4	TRBJ1-5	14	TGTGCCAGCACCCTACAGGGCCCCCATCAGCCCCAGCATTTT	CASTLQGPHQPQHF
many	TRBD1	TRBV20-1	TRBJ1-2	15	TGCAGTGCTAGGGGGGGAAAGGACAGGGAGTATGGCTACACCTTC	CSARGGKDREYGYTF
NA	TRBD1	TRBV28	TRBJ2-3	16	TGTGCCAGCAGTCCCTACGGGACAGGGGCCACAGATACGCAGTATTTT	CASSPYGTGATDTQYF
many	NA	TRBV4-3	TRBJ2-7	14	TGCGCCAGCAGCCAAGCCCCGGGTTCATACGAGCAGTACTTC	CASSQAPGSYEQYF
NA	NA	TRBV7-9	TRBJ1-1	17	TGTGCCAGCAGCTTGCCGCGGGGAACAGGGAGGGACACTGAAGCTTTCTTT	CASSLPRGTGRDTEAFF
few	NA	TRBV5-6	TRBJ2-3	16	TGTGCCAGCAGCTACAGAATCAGGGGAGCCTCAGATACGCAGTATTTT	CASSYRIRGASDTQYF
NA	TRBD2	TRBV20-1	TRBJ2-3	12	TGCAGTGCTCCTAGCGGGGCAGATACGCAGTATTTT	CSAPSGADTQYF
NA	NA	TRBV5-1	TRBJ2-5	16	TGCGCCAGCAGCTTGGATCTCCAGGGGGGGGGCGAGACCCAGTACTTC	CASSLDLQGGGETQYF
NA	TRBD1	TRBV20-1	TRBJ2-5	13	TGCAGTGCTGGAGTCACAGGGGAAGAGACCCAGTACTTC	CSAGVTGEETQYF
NA	TRBD2	TRBV5-1	TRBJ2-5	16	TGCGCCAGCAGCTTGGGAGTAGCGGGGCAACAAGAGACCCAGTACTTC	CASSLGVAGQQETQYF
few	TRBD2	TRBV20-1	TRBJ2-1	13	TGCAGTGCTAGAGGGGGGGGACTAGCGGAGCAGTTCTTC	CSARGGGLAEQFF
NA	TRBD1	TRBV12-3/TRBV12-4	TRBJ1-5	18	TGTGCCAGCAGCCCGGACAGGGGCGGGGGCTATAGCAATCAGCCCCAGCATTTT	CASSPDRGGGYSNQPQHF
NA	NA	TRBV6-2/TRBV6-3	TRBJ2-7	15	TGTGCCAGCAGTAGAGGTGGAAAGGGCACCTACGAGCAGTACTTC	CASSRGGKGTYEQYF
NA	NA	TRBV20-1	TRBJ2-7	13	TGCAGTGCTAGTGTGGACAGCTCCTACGAGCAGTACTTC	CSASVDSSYEQYF
NA	NA	TRBV29-1	TRBJ2-6	17	TGCAGCGTTGGAGGCACGGCCCTCAGCTCTGGGGCCAACGTCCTGACTTTC	CSVGGTALSSGANVLTF
few	TRBD1	TRBV20-1	TRBJ2-7	15	TGCAGTGCTAGGAGTTGGACAGGGGACTATTACGAGCAGTACTTC	CSARSWTGDYYEQYF
NA	TRBD1	TRBV20-1	TRBJ1-2	15	TGCAGTGCTAGCCCCACAGGGGGCGTCGACTATGGCTACACCTTC	CSASPTGGVDYGYTF
once	NA	TRBV6-2/TRBV6-3	TRBJ1-1	15	TGTGCCAGCAGTTACGAGGACAGCCCCGGCACTGAAGCTTTCTTT	CASSYEDSPGTEAFF
NA	NA	TRBV27	TRBJ1-6	18	TGTGCCAGCAGGCCCGTTTTGTGGGGAAGCTCCTATAATTCACCCCTCCACTTT	CASRPVLWGSSYNSPLHF
NA	NA	TRBV10-3	TRBJ2-5	13	TGTGCCATCAGAGCGACGGACCAAGAGACCCAGTACTTC	CAIRATDQETQYF
NA	NA	TRBV6-2/TRBV6-3	TRBJ2-7	11	TGTGCCAGCAGTTACCTGACGCAGCAGTACTTC	CASSYLTQQYF
NA	NA	TRBV12-3/TRBV12-4	TRBJ2-3	13	TGTGCCAGCAGTCCTTCGACAGCCCCTACGCAGTATTTT	CASSPSTAPTQYF
NA	NA	TRBV11-2	TRBJ2-5	16	TGTGCCAGCACCAACCGGGACACCTGGTACCAAGAGACCCAGTACTTC	CASTNRDTWYQETQYF
NA	NA	TRBV2	TRBJ2-3	13	TGTGCCAGCAGTGCGACCGGGACCGGCGGGCAGTATTTT	CASSATGTGGQYF
few	NA	TRBV20-1	TRBJ2-5	14	TGCAGTGCTAGGGGGACGGTTATTGAAGAGACCCAGTACTTC	CSARGTVIEETQYF
few	TRBD1	TRBV12-3/TRBV12-4	TRBJ1-6	14	TGTGCCAGCAGTTTAGGGACAGGGGAGACACCCCTCCACTTT	CASSLGTGETPLHF
many	TRBD2	TRBV12-5	TRBJ2-3	15	TGTGCTAGTGGTTTACTAGCGGGGGGAACAGATACGCAGTATTTT	CASGLLAGGTDTQYF
once	NA	TRBV4-2	TRBJ1-6	15	TGTGCCAGCAGCTGGGGGCGGACCTATAATTCACCCCCCCACTTT	CASSWGRTYNSPPHF
few	NA	TRBV29-1	TRBJ1-2	14	TGCAGCGTTGAAAAGTCCCCAGCTGGATATGGCTACACCTTC	CSVEKSPAGYGYTF
few	TRBD1	TRBV7-2	TRBJ2-7	14	TGTGCCAGCAGCTTAGTAGACAGGGACTACGAGCAGTACTTC	CASSLVDRDYEQYF
NA	TRBD1	TRBV7-9	TRBJ2-1	16	TGTGCCAGCAGCCGTGTCCGGGACAGGGTCCACAATGAGCAGTTCTTC	CASSRVRDRVHNEQFF
NA	NA	TRBV5-5	TRBJ1-2	15	TGTGCCAGCAGCTCGGACGGGCAGGAGGGCTATGGCTACACCTTC	CASSSDGQEGYGYTF
NA	NA	TRBV5-1	TRBJ2-3	16	TGCGCCAGCAGCTTGATAGGGGGAACTAGCACAGATACGCAGTATTTT	CASSLIGGTSTDTQYF
few	NA	TRBV2	TRBJ1-2	12	TGTGCCAGTACAGGGTCAGGCTATGGCTACACCTTC	CASTGSGYGYTF
few	NA	TRBV20-1	TRBJ1-1	13	TGCAGTGCTAGAGATCAGGTTATGACCCAAGCTTTCTTT	CSARDQVMTQAFF